These 29 T cell receptor beta chains were all obtained from the same sample, sequenced in a study of blood T cells in healthy people across ages. Together with a sample-barcoded 5' primer, a J-beta primer mix was included in a second PCR lasting about 7 to 11 cycles. MiXCR was run by TCRdb on the 5' RACE reads, yielding one entry per CDR3 protein. The sample holds about a million distinct CDR3 sequences, less than 45% seen once. What was sequenced was blood. Receptors originate from a man between 18 and 35 years old in good health.

This clonotype turned up a few times. The chain has TRBV9 and TRBJ1-4; 7 bases agree with TRBD1. CDR3 length: 16 amino acids. Germline loops: CDR1 SGDLS, CDR2 YYNGEE. V trimming: 3 bases; J trimming: 4 bases; junction bases outside the gene matches: 9. The CDR3 protein is CASSGLQGTGNEKLFF. The CDR3 coding sequence is TGTGCCAGCAGCGGATTACAGGGGACGGGTAATGAAAAACTGTTTTTT.

This clonotype was seen more than once but under ten times. The chain has TRBV20-1 and TRBJ2-1; D is undetermined. Germline CDR1 and CDR2: DFQATT and SNEGSKA (reference sequence). V was shortened by 5 bases and J by 0 bases, with 11 bases between the two germline ends. The CDR3 sequence is 14 residues long. The CDR3 bases are TGCAGTGCTCGAATCAGGAGCTCCTACAATGAGCAGTTCTTC. Translation: CSARIRSSYNEQFF.

The J gene is TRBJ1-1, the V gene TRBV29-1, with a tentative D call TRBD1 (6 bases). Between the trimmed V and J ends, which lost 7 bases and 11 bases, there was a span of 20 bases. This CDR3 spans 12 amino acids. Per germline, CDR1 SQVTM and CDR2 ANQGSEA. This chain's CDR3 is CSAQEGGEGAFF. CDR3 nucleotides: TGCAGCGCCCAAGAGGGGGGCGAGGGGGCTTTCTTT. Filled out from reference TRBV29-1 and TRBJ1-1, the complete variable domain reads SAVISQKPSRDICQRGTSLTIQCQVDSQVTMMFWYRQQPGQSLTLIATANQGSEATYESGFVIDKFPISRPNLTFSTLTVSNMSPEDSSIYLCSAQEGGEGAFFGQGTRLTVV.

Of note for this clonotype: The germline gene is not matched at one end of the junction; a read error may be the cause. This sequence joins TRBV27 and TRBJ2-4; 12 bases align to TRBD2. The CDR3 covers 18 residues. The germline V gene has CDR1 MNHEY and CDR2 SMNVEV (reference sequence). CDR3 sequence: CASGDLGLAGIAKSIQYF. The DNA of the CDR3 is TGTGCCAGCGGGGACCTCGGACTAGCGGGGATAGCCAAAAGCATTCAGTACTTC.

In this sample, this clonotype turned up many times. Here the CDR3 reads CASSLSGSADTQYF. The CDR3 DNA reads as TGTGCCAGCAGTTTATCCGGGTCAGCGGATACGCAGTATTTT. The chain has TRBV27 and TRBJ2-3; no definite D call. The length of the CDR3 is 14 residues. Germline loops: CDR1 MNHEY, CDR2 SMNVEV (reference sequence). Trimming pared 0 bases from V and 6 bases from J, leaving 10 bases between.

The chain carries TRBV12-3 or TRBV12-4 and TRBJ2-1, with a possible D match to TRBD1 (5 bases). V lost 5 bases to trimming and J lost 7 bases, with 9 bases between them. The CDR3 totals 12 residues. CDR3 nucleotides: TGTGCCAGCAGTCGCGACAGAAATGAGCAGTTCTTC. It yields the protein CASSRDRNEQFF.

The chain uses TRBV7-9 and TRBJ1-4; 7 nucleotides match TRBD1. Germline V gene data show CDR1 as SEHNR and CDR2 as FQNEAQ (reference sequence). The CDR3 has 16 residues. V lost 5 bases to trimming and J lost 8 bases; unmatched junction nucleotides: 14. CDR3 DNA sequence: TGTGCCAGCAGCGAAAGCATCATGGCAGGGGGGGAAAAACTGTTTTTT. Translated, it gives CASSESIMAGGEKLFF.

The chain recombines TRBV5-1 with TRBJ2-2; possible D gene TRBD1, 6 bases. This CDR3 spans 16 amino acids. CDR1 SGHRS and CDR2 YFSETQ come from the germline V gene. V lost 1 base to trimming and J lost 2 bases, with 12 bases between them. The CDR3 sequence: CASSLRGQPNTGELFF. The CDR3 DNA sequence: TGCGCCAGCAGCTTGAGAGGACAGCCAAACACCGGGGAGCTGTTTTTT.

V is TRBV3-1 and J is TRBJ2-1, with no clear D. Germline V gives CDR1 LGHDT, CDR2 YNNKEL (reference sequence). This CDR3 spans 12 amino acids. The V end lost 1 base, the J end lost 12 bases, and 10 bases lay between the germline ends. CDR3 residues: CASSQGIAPQFF. The CDR3 bases are TGTGCCAGCAGCCAAGGGATCGCGCCGCAGTTCTTC.

This clonotype came up a few times. This chain connects TRBV6-5 to TRBJ2-3; D unresolved. CDR1 and CDR2 from the germline V gene are MNHEY and SVGAGI. The CDR3 is 15 residues long. The V end lost 6 bases, the J end lost 0 bases, and 13 bases lay between the germline ends. CDR3 nucleotide sequence: TGTGCCAGCAGAAAGACAATCCTAAGCACAGATACGCAGTATTTT. Its translation: CASRKTILSTDTQYF.

CDR3 coding DNA: TGCGCCAGCAACCCTACAGGTGGATCCTACAATGAGCAGTACTTC. Its translation is CASNPTGGSYNEQYF. The chain is built from TRBV4-1 and TRBJ2-5, with D possibly being TRBD1 (5 bases). Trimming stripped 7 bases from V and 11 bases from J, with 26 bases between. Germline CDR1 and CDR2: MGHRA and YSYEKL. The CDR3 spans 15 residues.

This clonotype was seen only a few times. A much more abundant neighbour one base away suggests this may be a read error. The chain uses TRBV12-3 or TRBV12-4 and TRBJ2-5; 9 positions match TRBD1. The CDR3 runs to 12 residues. Losses at the gene ends were 6 bases for V and 7 bases for J; bases not matched to a gene: 3. Written as DNA, the CDR3 is TGTGCCAGCAGACCGACAGGGGGGACCCAGTACTTC. This gives the protein CASRPTGGTQYF.

This clonotype has just a few counts. This sequence joins TRBV12-5 and TRBJ1-4; D not certain. The CDR3 runs to 10 residues. The germline gives CDR1 LGHNT, CDR2 FRNRAP. The ends were cut back, 5 bases at V and 5 bases at J, with 0 bases in the middle. CDR3 bases: TGTGCTAGTGGTAATGAAAAACTGTTTTTT. Translation gives CASGNEKLFF.

J is TRBJ2-3 and V is TRBV15; a weak D match, TRBD2 (5 bases). CDR3 length: 15 amino acids. V was trimmed by 5 bases and J by 1 base, leaving 13 bases between them. Germline CDR1 reads LNHNV; CDR2 reads YYDKDF (reference sequence). The CDR3 DNA sequence: TGTGCCACCAGCCTGGATCAAGCGGGCACAGATACGCAGTATTTT. It specifies CATSLDQAGTDTQYF.

This clonotype has ten or more counts. V is TRBV12-3 or TRBV12-4 and J is TRBJ1-2, with 7 bases lining up with TRBD1. The J segment lost 4 bases and the V segment lost 6 bases, leaving 8 bases of the junction unmatched. The CDR3 consists of 14 residues. CDR3 residues: CASSNRQGSYGYTF. As DNA, the CDR3 is TGTGCCAGCAGCAATAGACAGGGCAGCTATGGCTACACCTTC.

To note about this clonotype: Mismatch with germline at one junction end may stem from a read error. The gene calls are TRBV2 and TRBJ1-2; D is perhaps TRBD1 (6 bases). Germline V gene lookup returns CDR1 SNHLY and CDR2 FYNNEI. The CDR3 covers 13 residues. The CDR3 region is CARSERQDYGYTF. CDR3 in DNA: TGTGCCCGCAGTGAACGACAGGACTATGGCTACACCTTC. Complete variable domain (other parts from reference TRBV2 and TRBJ1-2): EPEVTQTPSHQVTQMGQEVILRCVPISNHLYFYWYRQILGQKVEFLVSFYNNEISEKSEIFDDQFSVERPDGSNFTLKIRSTKLEDSAMYFCARSERQDYGYTFGSGTRLTVV.

The chain links TRBV6-5 to TRBJ1-5, with D unresolved. Germline V gene data show CDR1 as MNHEY and CDR2 as SVGAGI. The CDR3 consists of 14 residues. The V and J ends lost 6 bases and 1 base respectively, with 10 bases between them. CDR3 nucleotides: TGTGCCAGCAGCCCGTGGGAAAGCAATCAGCCCCAGCATTTT. Translated: CASSPWESNQPQHF.

This clonotype was seen many times. The rearrangement joins TRBV5-1 to TRBJ2-1; a possible D gene is TRBD1 (5 bases). There are 14 residues in the CDR3. The V gene's germline CDR1 is SGHRS and CDR2 YFSETQ. Trimming removed 4 bases from V and 5 bases from J, with 13 bases in between. CDR3 in amino acids: CASSPGHSNNEQFF. The CDR3 coding sequence is TGCGCCAGCAGCCCCGGACACTCTAACAATGAGCAGTTCTTC.

This clonotype has more than one count but fewer than ten. The rearrangement uses TRBV7-2 and TRBJ2-1; D unresolved. Germline-derived CDR1 and CDR2 are SGHTA and FQGNSA. V shed 1 base and J shed 0 bases, with 7 bases lying between them. The CDR3 loop spans 15 amino acids. This CDR3 reads CASSLGTFSYNEQFF. CDR3 bases: TGTGCCAGCAGCTTAGGCACCTTCTCCTACAATGAGCAGTTCTTC.

This clonotype was picked up a small number of times. The rearrangement joins TRBV15 to TRBJ2-5, with TRBD2 as a possible D gene (6 bases). With the DNA end fitting TRBJ2-7 better, the J assignment may be wrong. The CDR3 is 14 residues long. The germline V gene has CDR1 LNHNV and CDR2 YYDKDF (reference sequence). In DNA, the CDR3 is TGTGCCACCAGCAGAGATCGGGCGGGGTACGAGCAGTACTTC. Its translation is CATSRDRAGYEQYF.

The chain employs TRBV4-1 and TRBJ1-1; a possible D gene is TRBD1 (6 bases). The CDR3 extends over 14 amino acids. Germline CDR1 reads MGHRA; CDR2 reads YSYEKL. The V and J ends lost 4 bases and 6 bases respectively, with 15 bases between them. CDR3 residues: CASSRRRTVPEAFF. The DNA for the CDR3 is TGCGCCAGCAGCCGGAGGAGGACAGTCCCTGAAGCTTTCTTT.

This clonotype was seen repeatedly, ten times or more. V gene TRBV3-1 combines with J gene TRBJ2-5; 7 nucleotides match TRBD2. The CDR3 extends over 13 amino acids. Per germline, CDR1 LGHDT and CDR2 YNNKEL (reference sequence). Trimming cost V 8 bases and J 5 bases; bases outside gene matches: 8. CDR3 in DNA: TGTGCCAGCTTGACGAGCGGGGTGGAGACCCAGTACTTC. Amino acid sequence: CASLTSGVETQYF.

This chain's CDR3 is CASSSEGTGDVTSVRRGSYNEQFF. In nucleotides, the CDR3 is TGTGCCAGCAGTTCCGAAGGGACAGGGGATGTGACTAGCGTTCGTAGGGGCTCCTACAATGAGCAGTTCTTC. The chain employs TRBV27 and TRBJ2-1; 10 bases align to TRBD1. The V gene end was trimmed by 4 bases and the J gene end by 0 bases; junction bases not matched to a gene: 27. CDR3 length: 24 residues. Germline values: CDR1 MNHEY, CDR2 SMNVEV (reference sequence).

The chain joins TRBV7-3 to TRBJ2-3; 8 bases map to TRBD2. The germline V gene has CDR1 SGHTA and CDR2 FQGTGA. V lost 4 bases to trimming and J lost 1 base; unmatched junction nucleotides: 10. This CDR3 is 17 amino acids long. Here the CDR3 reads CASSSQLNSGGTDTQYF. CDR3 sequence (DNA): TGTGCCAGCAGCTCTCAACTTAATAGCGGGGGCACAGATACGCAGTATTTT.

This sequence joins TRBV6-1 and TRBJ2-3; D tentatively fits TRBD1 or TRBD2 (5 bases each). Looked up from germline, CDR1 is MNHNS and CDR2 is SASEGT. This CDR3 is built from 16 residues. Trimming stripped 2 bases from V and 2 bases from J, with 14 bases between. For the CDR3, the DNA is TGTGCCAGCAGTGAATGGGGACGGAGACCCACAGATACGCAGTATTTT. This gives the protein CASSEWGRRPTDTQYF.

The rearrangement links TRBV4-1 to TRBJ2-1; 11 positions match TRBD1. This CDR3 contains 15 residues. Germline lookup yields CDR1 MGHRA and CDR2 YSYEKL. The J segment lost 6 bases and the V segment lost 5 bases, leaving 6 bases of the junction unmatched. Written as DNA, the CDR3 is TGCGCCAGCAGCTTGCGGGACAGGGGGACCAATGAGCAGTTCTTC. This translates into CASSLRDRGTNEQFF.

This clonotype was detected ten times or more. This rearrangement joins TRBV7-8 to TRBJ1-2; TRBD1 matches 7 bases. There are 14 residues in the CDR3. From germline, CDR1 is SGHVS and CDR2 FQNEAQ. Trimming removed 5 bases from V and 0 bases from J; junction bases left unmatched: 3. The CDR3 nucleotides read TGTGCCAGCAGCACTGGACAGGCTAACTATGGCTACACCTTC. It specifies CASSTGQANYGYTF.

J is TRBJ1-2 and V is TRBV4-2; TRBD1 is a possible D gene (5 bases). The germline CDR1 and CDR2 sequences are LGHNA and YNFKEQ. Trimming stripped 0 bases from V and 3 bases from J, with 14 bases between. The CDR3 consists of 16 residues. The DNA of the CDR3 is TGTGCCAGCAGCCAAGATGTCGGGGCGACTTACTATGGCTACACCTTC. Amino acid sequence: CASSQDVGATYYGYTF.

This clonotype occurred a few times. V usage is TRBV2 and J usage is TRBJ2-3; TRBD2 might be the D (6 bases). This CDR3 comprises 15 residues. V was trimmed by 5 bases and J by 0 bases, leaving 12 bases between them. Germline V gene sequence: CDR1 SNHLY, CDR2 FYNNEI. The CDR3 spells CASSRTGTSTDTQYF. For the CDR3, the DNA is TGTGCCAGCAGTAGGACTGGGACTAGCACAGATACGCAGTATTTT. Full variable domain (missing parts from reference TRBV2 and TRBJ2-3): EPEVTQTPSHQVTQMGQEVILRCVPISNHLYFYWYRQILGQKVEFLVSFYNNEISEKSEIFDDQFSVERPDGSNFTLKIRSTKLEDSAMYFCASSRTGTSTDTQYFGPGTRLTVL.